Here is one TCR beta chain with its context. Its cognate antigen has yet to be identified. No much larger clone exists at a distance of one base, and base qualities are not known. This specimen belongs to a study of cytomegalovirus exposure and HLA in healthy donors (dated by TCRdb to about 2017). About the study as a whole: According to a later analysis, the roughly 120 validation repertoires were produced on the same platform as the roughly 720 repertoires of the first cohort. The aim of the study was to test whether cataloging public T cell receptors could identify signatures of past pathogen exposure. Along with the approximately 670-subject first cohort, a separate validation cohort of 120 different subjects was used. High-throughput TCR immunosequencing, statistical association of individual TCRs with disease status, and machine learning were combined to predict cytomegalovirus infection status.

Trimming costs V 0 bases and J 0 bases, and their ends lie 4 bases apart. CDR1 and CDR2, per the germline V gene, are SGDLS and YYNGEE. The CDR3, cysteine through phenylalanine, is 13 amino acids long. Of all the DNA, just the CDR3 is kept, 39 bases in frame from base 1. Results the study describes overall, beyond this receptor: Three of the identified cytomegalovirus-associated TCR beta chains were confirmed in vitro to be specific for cytomegalovirus antigens. A later analysis found that TCRs clustered in the first cohort also tended to co-occur in the roughly 120 validation repertoires, with more than 90% of cluster scores above 0. All 120 or so repertoires were used to score co-occurrence in the validation cohort in a later analysis, because that analysis had no HLA typing for the cohort. Cytomegalovirus status was reported to be diagnosed by the classifier with high specificity and sensitivity in both the original and validation cohorts. The study listed 164 TCR beta chains as associated with cytomegalovirus. Most TCR sequences were observed very rarely across donors, whereas some public TCRs were present in many individuals. The authors suggested that the approach could potentially be extended to other disease states and immunological phenotypes.

Receptor amplification or capture employed the immunoSEQ multiplex PCR assay. The original pipeline was this. To diagnose cytomegalovirus status from the catalog of TCR beta chain sequences, a statistical classification framework was built. The clones in this table, taken by TCRdb from immuneACCESS, are in-frame only. Not every clone is retained; where verified, under half of the shortfall comes from an unresolved V gene, and the cause of the rest is unknown. For V, J and clone size, that table is used; D and trimming come from the DNA. This sample comprises 200,000 to 300,000 clones, around nine tenths of them detected only once. Of the sample, about 3% is held by the ten largest clones. Separate from the approximately 670-subject first cohort, the validation cohort of about 110 subjects was the group to which the donors belonged.

The chain employs TRBV9 and TRBJ2-7, with the D gene not clear enough to name. The sample consisted of PBMCs. The source of this sequence is a man aged 18 to 29 in good health and CMV-seronegative. This receptor carries the CDR3 CASSVGASYEQYF. The sequenced DNA is TGTGCCAGCAGCGTAGGCGCCTCCTACGAGCAGTACTTC.